This entry lists 25 T cell receptor beta chains sequenced from one sample in a study of cytomegalovirus exposure and HLA in healthy donors. Use of 60 Vbeta and 13 Jbeta primers characterized the PCR. Data came from immunoSEQ multiplex PCR; TCRdb stores just in-frame clones and leaves some out. The sample lists roughly 200,000 clones; around 73% were seen once. Sequencing input: PBMCs. The receptor source for this set is a woman between 25 and 40 years old in good health and CMV-seronegative.

This clone came up a few times. Other nucleotide sequences in the sample specify the same CDR3. This chain joins TRBV9 and TRBJ2-1; D may be TRBD2 (5 bases). The V end lost 0 bases, the J end lost 0 bases, and 7 bases lay between the germline ends. Per the germline V gene, CDR1 is SGDLS and CDR2 is YYNGEE. The CDR3 loop spans 15 amino acids. DNA for the CDR3: TGTGCCAGCAGCGTAGGAAGCGGCTCCTACAATGAGCAGTTCTTC. Residues: CASSVGSGSYNEQFF. Supplemented by reference TRBV9 and TRBJ2-1, the full variable domain reads DSGVTQTPKHLITATGQRVTLRCSPRSGDLSVYWYQQSLDQGLQFLIQYYNGEERAKGNILERFSAQQFPDLHSELNLSSLELGDSALYFCASSVGSGSYNEQFFGPGTRLTVL.

This chain's CDR3 is CASSSRGGSSRYSNQPQHF. The CDR3 DNA is TGTGCCAGTAGTTCCCGGGGGGGGTCGTCACGATATAGCAATCAGCCCCAGCATTTT. The J gene is TRBJ1-5, the V gene TRBV19; TRBD1 is a possible D gene (5 bases). The CDR3 contains 19 residues. Trimming took 5 bases from V and 0 from J, leaving 23 bases between them. CDR1 and CDR2 (germline): LNHDA, SQIVND (reference sequence).

This clone was seen more than once but under ten times. V usage is TRBV7-2 and J usage is TRBJ2-4, with D hard to call. V gave up 3 bases and J gave up 1 base, with 13 bases separating them. From germline, CDR1 is SGHTA and CDR2 FQGNSA. The CDR3 totals 16 residues. CDR3 coding DNA: TGTGCCAGCAGCTTGTCTTTAGACATTGCCAAAAACATTCAGTACTTC. Its translation: CASSLSLDIAKNIQYF.

This clone appeared a single time. This chain uses TRBV7-8 with TRBJ1-1; perhaps TRBD1 as D (6 bases). This CDR3 is 12 amino acids long. Germline V gene data show CDR1 as SGHVS and CDR2 as FQNEAQ. The ends were cut back, 1 base at V and 10 bases at J, with 10 bases in the middle. The CDR3 DNA follows: TGTGCCAGCAGCTTAGGACAGGTGGGAGCTTTCTTT. This translates into CASSLGQVGAFF.

The chain links TRBV6-5 to TRBJ1-2; 7 nucleotides match TRBD1. The CDR3 has 16 residues. Germline V gene sequence: CDR1 MNHEY, CDR2 SVGAGI. The V gene end was trimmed by 6 bases and the J gene end by 2 bases; junction bases not matched to a gene: 12. The CDR3 bases are TGTGCCAGCAGCTACAAACCCAGGGGGGCCAACTATGGCTACACCTTC. This gives the protein CASSYKPRGANYGYTF.

In the case of this clone: The junction and the germline gene differ at one end; a read error may be behind it. The chain recombines TRBV7-9 with TRBJ2-1, with 9 bases that match TRBD1. Germline values: CDR1 SEHNR, CDR2 FQNEAQ (reference sequence). This CDR3 region has 14 residues. This chain's CDR3 is CSSRTQGALNEQFF. As DNA, the CDR3 is TGTTCCAGCAGAACACAGGGGGCCCTCAATGAGCAGTTCTTC.

J is TRBJ2-5 and V is TRBV6-6; D remains ambiguous. Per germline, CDR1 MNHNY and CDR2 SVGAGI (reference sequence). Trimming took 5 bases from V and 3 from J, leaving 4 bases between them. CDR3 length equals 11 residues. The CDR3 spells CASSAKETQYF. In DNA form, the CDR3 reads TGTGCCAGCAGTGCGAAAGAGACCCAGTACTTC.

The chain couples TRBV5-1 to TRBJ1-1; TRBD1 is a possible D gene (5 bases). Germline V gene lookup returns CDR1 SGHRS and CDR2 YFSETQ. The CDR3 is 14 residues long. V was pared by 2 bases and J by 4 bases, with 12 bases between. The DNA of the CDR3 is TGCGCCAGCAGCTTTGACCAGGGAAGCACTGAAGCTTTCTTT. Amino acids: CASSFDQGSTEAFF.

The rearrangement links TRBV18 to TRBJ1-1; perhaps TRBD1 as D (5 bases). Deletions cut 1 base from V and 4 bases from J, with 13 bases between. The CDR3 covers 15 residues. Germline CDR1 is KGHSH and CDR2 is LQKENI. The CDR3 protein is CASSPREGRGTEAFF. The CDR3 DNA sequence: TGTGCCAGCTCACCACGGGAGGGAAGGGGCACTGAAGCTTTCTTT.

This chain joins TRBV5-1 and TRBJ2-7; 12 bases are a match to TRBD2. The CDR3 has 15 residues. V shed 3 bases and J 4 bases; nucleotides not matched to a gene: 5. CDR1 is SGHRS, CDR2 YFSETQ, per germline. The CDR3 loop is CASSSGLAGRYEQYF. The CDR3 region has the DNA TGCGCCAGCAGCTCCGGACTAGCGGGACGGTACGAGCAGTACTTC.

The V call is TRBV6-1, the J call TRBJ1-5, with a possible D match to TRBD1 (5 bases). V shed 2 bases and J shed 7 bases, with 12 bases lying between them. This CDR3 comprises 14 residues. In germline, CDR1 is MNHNS, CDR2 SASEGT. CDR3 in amino acids: CASSEPGVGQPQHF. The CDR3 DNA is TGTGCCAGCAGTGAACCGGGGGTCGGGCAGCCCCAGCATTTT.

The DNA for the CDR3 is TGCAGCGTGCGGTTCCCCAGCCGAGGCTATGGCTACACCTTC. This encodes CSVRFPSRGYGYTF. The chain uses TRBV29-1 and TRBJ1-2; D uncertain. This CDR3 region has 14 residues. Germline V CDR1 and CDR2: SQVTM, ANQGSEA. The V end was cut by 6 bases, the J end by 4 bases, with 18 bases between.

The genes are TRBV30 and TRBJ2-3; TRBD1 aligns across 10 bases. CDR3 length: 15 residues. In germline, CDR1 is GTSNPN, CDR2 SVGIG (reference sequence). Trimming at V came to 2 bases and at J to 7 bases, leaving 9 bases not matched to a gene. The CDR3 here is CAWSMVTGGKNTQYF. The CDR3 DNA sequence: TGTGCCTGGAGTATGGTGACAGGGGGCAAGAATACGCAGTATTTT.

This clone has just a few counts. The V and J genes are TRBV7-9 and TRBJ2-7; D unresolved. The CDR3 extends over 12 amino acids. The V and J ends lost 11 bases and 1 base respectively, with 12 bases between them. Germline V gene lookup returns CDR1 SEHNR and CDR2 FQNEAQ (reference sequence). The CDR3, as DNA: TGTGCCGGTGCCGGCGGATCCTACGAGCAGTACTTC. Amino acid sequence: CAGAGGSYEQYF.

The gene calls are TRBV5-1 and TRBJ2-7; D gene ambiguous. CDR1 is SGHRS, CDR2 YFSETQ, per germline. With 0 bases removed from V and 1 base from J, the gap between germline ends came to 8 bases. There are 14 residues in the CDR3. As DNA, the CDR3 is TGCGCCAGCAGCTTGGGGGCCAAATCCTACGAGCAGTACTTC. As protein: CASSLGAKSYEQYF. Together with reference TRBV5-1 and TRBJ2-7, the CDR3 gives the full variable domain: KAGVTQTPRYLIKTRGQQVTLSCSPISGHRSVSWYQQTPGQGLQFLFEYFSETQRNKGNFPGRFSGRQFSNSRSEMNVSTLELGDSALYLCASSLGAKSYEQYFGPGTRLTVT.

The chain uses TRBV19 and TRBJ2-1; 10 bases agree with TRBD2. The V gene end was trimmed by 6 bases and the J gene end by 3 bases; junction bases not matched to a gene: 8. There are 16 residues in the CDR3. The germline V gene has CDR1 LNHDA and CDR2 SQIVND (reference sequence). The CDR3 spells CASRRSSGGSYNEQFF. DNA of the CDR3: TGTGCCAGTAGAAGGTCTAGCGGGGGAAGCTACAATGAGCAGTTCTTC. Full variable domain (remainder filled in from reference TRBV19 and TRBJ2-1): DGGITQSPKYLFRKEGQNVTLSCEQNLNHDAMYWYRQDPGQGLRLIYYSQIVNDFQKGDIAEGYSVSREKKESFPLTVTSAQKNPTAFYLCASRRSSGGSYNEQFFGPGTRLTVL.

V usage is TRBV27 and J usage is TRBJ1-2; D gene unclear. CDR1 is MNHEY, CDR2 SMNVEV, per germline (reference sequence). The CDR3 is made up of 15 amino acids. The ends were cut back, 2 bases at V and 4 bases at J, with 14 bases in the middle. The CDR3 DNA reads as TGTGCCAGCAGTTTAAGTCGTGGTGTCGGCTATGGCTACACCTTC. Translated, it gives CASSLSRGVGYGYTF.

Details on this clone: A read error may produce the germline difference seen at one junction end. The chain recombines TRBV7-9 with TRBJ2-7; TRBD2 might be the D (6 bases). The germline gives CDR1 SEHNR, CDR2 FQNEAQ (reference sequence). The CDR3 is made up of 12 amino acids. The CDR3 bases are TGTTCCAGCAGCGTAGCGGCCCACGAGCAGTACTTC. Translating it yields CSSSVAAHEQYF.

J is TRBJ1-4 and V is TRBV15, with D maybe TRBD1 (6 bases). Germline V gene data show CDR1 as LNHNV and CDR2 as YYDKDF (reference sequence). The CDR3 consists of 15 residues. Trimming removed 3 bases at V and 6 bases at J, with 14 bases between. The CDR3 DNA is TGTGCCACCAGCAGCGAACAGGGTGGCGATGAAAAACTGTTTTTT. Translation gives CATSSEQGGDEKLFF.

The CDR3 protein is CASSQPYTEAFF. CDR3 sequence (DNA): TGTGCCAGCAGCCAACCTTATACTGAAGCTTTCTTT. This chain uses TRBV4-2 with TRBJ1-1; D remains unclear. The CDR3 length is 12 residues. V shed 2 bases and J shed 5 bases, with 6 bases lying between them. The germline CDR1 and CDR2 sequences are LGHNA and YNFKEQ.

This clone has a handful of counts. This chain links TRBV30 with TRBJ1-1; D unresolved. The CDR3 is made up of 13 amino acids. Germline assignment: CDR1 GTSNPN and CDR2 SVGIG (reference sequence). V was shortened by 0 bases and J by 5 bases, with 10 bases between the two germline ends. Here the CDR3 DNA reads TGTGCCTGGAGTGTACTATCGGGGACTGAAGCTTTCTTT. Residues: CAWSVLSGTEAFF.

The chain carries TRBV7-9 and TRBJ1-2; TRBD1 matches at 7 bases. Unmatched junction bases numbered 2, after V lost 5 bases and J lost 5 bases. The CDR3 runs 12 residues. Germline CDR1 is SEHNR and CDR2 is FQNEAQ (reference sequence). The CDR3 DNA is TGTGCCAGCAGCCTGGGACAGTATGGCTACACCTTC. Translating gives CASSLGQYGYTF. Complete variable domain (other parts from reference TRBV7-9 and TRBJ1-2): DTGVSQNPRHKITKRGQNVTFRCDPISEHNRLYWYRQTLGQGPEFLTYFQNEAQLEKSRLLSDRFSAERPKGSFSTLEIQRTEQGDSAMYLCASSLGQYGYTFGSGTRLTVV.

The V gene is TRBV5-1, the J gene TRBJ2-3; 7 bases are shared with TRBD1. Trimming removed 4 bases from V and 6 bases from J; junction bases left unmatched: 8. The CDR3 contains 14 residues. Germline CDR1 reads SGHRS; CDR2 reads YFSETQ. The CDR3 is CASSARQGRDTQYF. In nucleotides, the CDR3 is TGCGCCAGCAGCGCGCGACAGGGACGGGATACGCAGTATTTT.

The chain carries TRBV4-1 and TRBJ1-2; D not resolved. Trimming removed 4 bases from V and 0 bases from J, with 15 bases in between. The CDR3 has 16 amino acids. Germline-derived CDR1 and CDR2 are MGHRA and YSYEKL. CDR3 DNA sequence: TGCGCCAGCAGCCCAAAACCGGACTCCACTAACTATGGCTACACCTTC. Its protein product is CASSPKPDSTNYGYTF.

This chain joins TRBV4-1 and TRBJ2-3, with 10 bases aligning to TRBD2. The germline V gene encodes CDR1 MGHRA and CDR2 YSYEKL. The length of the CDR3 is 18 residues. Trimming cost V 0 bases and J 3 bases; bases outside gene matches: 9. The CDR3 sequence: CASSQEIWISGRTDTQYF. The CDR3 DNA follows: TGCGCCAGCAGCCAAGAAATCTGGATTAGCGGGAGGACAGATACGCAGTATTTT.